This T cell receptor (beta chain) was sequenced for a study of Tregs in tolerant kidney transplant recipients. Unstimulated Tregs (CD4+CD25+CD127-) and CD4+CD25- non-Tregs were sorted from PBMCs. Unmatched junction bases numbered 3, after V lost 6 bases and J lost 5 bases. CDR1 MNHEY and CDR2 SVGAGI come from the germline V gene. This CDR3 is built from 14 residues. Generated by immunoSEQ multiplex PCR, the TCRdb table keeps only in-frame clones and is missing some. Of approximately 260,000 clones in the sample, approximately 83% were seen once. The chain uses TRBV6-5 and TRBJ2-4; 11 nucleotides match TRBD2. This clonotype originated in a human donor in good health. The specimen was CD4+ T cells from blood. The CDR3, as DNA: TGTGCCAGCAGCCGGGGACTAGCGGAAAACATTCAGTACTTC. It encodes CASSRGLAENIQYF.